This record concerns one T cell receptor (beta chain) sequence. Its matching antigen is unknown. There are 16 residues in the CDR3. V dropped 0 bases and J dropped 0 bases, with 8 bases sitting between them. Germline assignment: CDR1 MGHRA and CDR2 YSYEKL. These data belong to a study of cytomegalovirus exposure and HLA in healthy donors. Study-wide findings and caveats: The presence/absence work took it that sequencing depth was about the same across donors.

With 60 Vbeta and 13 Jbeta primers, the PCR was carried out. Method: immunoSEQ multiplex PCR; TCRdb's copy keeps in-frame clones and lacks some. The profile shows about 120,000 clones, roughly 80% of them singletons. The sequenced material came from PBMCs. This chain connects TRBV4-1 to TRBJ2-2; D may be TRBD1 (5 bases). The clonotype comes from a woman between 40 and 50 years old in good health and CMV-seropositive. CDR3 nucleotide sequence: TGCGCCAGCAGCCAAGAGTGGGGCACGAACACCGGGGAGCTGTTTTTT. Amino acids: CASSQEWGTNTGELFF.